Listed below are T cell receptor beta chains from one sample, sequenced in a study of a mutant IDH1 vaccine in newly diagnosed glioma. Clones were sequenced by immunoSEQ multiplex PCR, and TCRdb holds only the in-frame ones, with some missing. The repertoire holds about 60,000 clones, with 70% to 85% as singletons. For these TCRs, the target antigens are not known. This sample comprised PBMCs, obtained from a glioma patient whose treatment included an IDH1 peptide vaccine. All receptors derive from a man aged 25 to 45 with glioma. Both conserved end residues are part of each CDR3. Each record gives: J gene, V gene, CDR3 protein.

j_gene: TRBJ1-6; v_gene: TRBV18; CDR3aa: CASRGLNSPLHF
j_gene: TRBJ2-1; v_gene: TRBV20-1; CDR3aa: CSGRSYNEQFF
j_gene: TRBJ1-6; v_gene: TRBV5-4; CDR3aa: CASSLRVRPSSYNSPLHF
j_gene: TRBJ1-5; v_gene: TRBV15; CDR3aa: CATTPGGNNQPQHF
j_gene: TRBJ1-3; v_gene: TRBV19; CDR3aa: CASSMDRNTIYF
j_gene: TRBJ2-1; v_gene: TRBV11-1; CDR3aa: CASRLPLAGGYNEQFF
j_gene: TRBJ1-2; v_gene: TRBV29-1; CDR3aa: CSVGTGTGSGGYTF
j_gene: TRBJ1-2; v_gene: TRBV5-6; CDR3aa: CASSLAVGGDGYTF
j_gene: TRBJ2-5; v_gene: TRBV28; CDR3aa: CASSLGSGLGGETQYF
j_gene: TRBJ1-6; v_gene: TRBV28; CDR3aa: CASSFYPNNSPLHF
j_gene: TRBJ2-7; v_gene: TRBV27; CDR3aa: CASSLGTSGMYEQYF
j_gene: TRBJ2-7; v_gene: TRBV5-6; CDR3aa: CASSLAGLGEQYF
j_gene: TRBJ2-7; v_gene: TRBV9; CDR3aa: CASSRELGADEQYF
j_gene: TRBJ2-7; v_gene: TRBV6-5; CDR3aa: CASSYGGGTYEQYF
j_gene: TRBJ2-1; v_gene: TRBV11-2; CDR3aa: CASSSQARDNEQFF
j_gene: TRBJ1-3; v_gene: TRBV6-1; CDR3aa: CASSDRAWGRLGNTIYF
j_gene: TRBJ2-1; v_gene: TRBV4-3; CDR3aa: CASSLRRGGLYNEQFF
j_gene: TRBJ2-2; v_gene: TRBV9; CDR3aa: CASSVWSHANTGELFF
j_gene: TRBJ2-2; v_gene: TRBV5-4; CDR3aa: CASSPPGPGELFF
j_gene: TRBJ1-2; v_gene: TRBV27; CDR3aa: CASSTYREAGYTF
j_gene: TRBJ1-6; v_gene: TRBV10-3; CDR3aa: CATRDSLENSPLHF
j_gene: TRBJ2-3; v_gene: TRBV5-1; CDR3aa: CASSLADSPSTDTQYF
j_gene: TRBJ2-3; v_gene: TRBV9; CDR3aa: CASSVGGGGTQYF
j_gene: TRBJ1-2; v_gene: TRBV7-3; CDR3aa: CASSLTEGRRISGYTF
j_gene: .; v_gene: TRBV7-9; CDR3aa: CASSLAPAGGAYEQYF
j_gene: TRBJ2-2; v_gene: TRBV9; CDR3aa: CASSASSTAPPGELFF
j_gene: TRBJ2-1; v_gene: TRBV15; CDR3aa: CATSRDRHNEQFF
j_gene: TRBJ2-1; v_gene: TRBV19; CDR3aa: CASSSGSNYNEQFF
j_gene: TRBJ2-2; v_gene: TRBV5-1; CDR3aa: CASSFIAGLMNGELFF
j_gene: TRBJ1-1; v_gene: TRBV7-2; CDR3aa: CASSLRGGTEAFF
j_gene: TRBJ2-7; v_gene: TRBV7-8; CDR3aa: CASKIFRGGEQYF
j_gene: TRBJ2-1; v_gene: TRBV4-2; CDR3aa: CASSQDGTSGGGTYNEQFF